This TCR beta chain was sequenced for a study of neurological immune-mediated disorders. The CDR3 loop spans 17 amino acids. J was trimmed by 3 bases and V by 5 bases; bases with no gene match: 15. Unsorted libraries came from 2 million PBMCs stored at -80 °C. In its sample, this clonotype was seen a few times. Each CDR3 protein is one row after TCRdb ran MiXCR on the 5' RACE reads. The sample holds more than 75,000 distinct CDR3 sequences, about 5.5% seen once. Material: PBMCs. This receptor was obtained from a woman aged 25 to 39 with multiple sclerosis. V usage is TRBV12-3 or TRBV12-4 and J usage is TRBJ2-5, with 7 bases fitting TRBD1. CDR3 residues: CASSTSLTDTGEETQYF. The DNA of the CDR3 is TGTGCCAGCAGTACTTCCTTAACAGATACAGGGGAAGAGACCCAGTACTTC.